The sequence of this T cell receptor (beta chain) was determined in a study of blood T cell repertoires in COVID-19. Across the study: Sites in the United States, Italy and Spain provided acute and convalescent COVID-19 samples.

The V and J ends lost 2 bases and 5 bases respectively, with 18 bases between them. CDR1 and CDR2 from the germline V gene are MNHEY and SVGEGT. This CDR3 has 16 residues. Original data processing: Reference gene primer amplification gave nucleated cell count estimates. Here immunoSEQ multiplex PCR was the method, and the copy in TCRdb shows in-frame clones only, minus some. V and J calls and clone size are given by that table; D and trimming were obtained from the DNA. The sample carries roughly 79,000 clones, almost 85% recorded once. This TCR was sampled from a human donor in a cohort sampled during active COVID-19. The V and J genes are TRBV6-2 or TRBV6-3 and TRBJ2-5, with D perhaps TRBD1 (5 bases). The sequenced sample consisted of peripheral blood. The DNA for the CDR3 is TGTGCCAGCAGTTACCCTCAGGGTAGGGCCGAGGAGACCCAGTACTTC. Amino acids: CASSYPQGRAEETQYF.